The next 13 T cell receptor beta chains were all read from a single sample in a study of T cell changes during pregnancy in multiple sclerosis. Profiling relied on immunoSEQ multiplex PCR, and the TCRdb table lists in-frame clones only, not all of them. The table records tens of thousands of clones, about 93% of them present only once. Material: peripheral blood, obtained in the first trimester of pregnancy. These receptors were collected from a female donor with multiple sclerosis, enrolled in a pregnancy study.

The chain carries TRBV7-9 and TRBJ2-3; 13 bases align to TRBD2. CDR3 length equals 19 residues. J lost 0 bases, V lost 3 bases, and 9 bases had no gene match. Per the germline V gene, CDR1 is SEHNR and CDR2 is FQNEAQ (reference sequence). In DNA form, the CDR3 reads TGTGCCAGCAGCTTTCTCCTGGGACTAGCGGGAACTAGCACAGATACGCAGTATTTT. Protein sequence: CASSFLLGLAGTSTDTQYF.

In this sample, this clone turned up once. CDR3 nucleotides: TGTGCCAGCAGTTCCGGGACAGGTCTATCCCCGGCCTATAATTCACCCCTCCACTTT. This translates into CASSSGTGLSPAYNSPLHF. The chain uses TRBV27 and TRBJ1-6; the match to TRBD1 covers 8 bases. After removal of 4 bases from V and 2 bases from J, the junction contained 13 bases not matched to a gene. Germline CDR1 is MNHEY and CDR2 is SMNVEV (reference sequence). The CDR3 runs to 19 residues.

The chain is built from TRBV28 and TRBJ2-7; 9 nucleotides line up with TRBD1. From germline, CDR1 is MDHEN and CDR2 SYDVKM. V trimming: 6 bases; J trimming: 4 bases; junction bases outside the gene matches: 7. The CDR3 is made up of 14 amino acids. The CDR3 DNA is TGTGCCAGCAGGATCGGGACAGGGAATTACGAGCAGTACTTC. This codes for CASRIGTGNYEQYF.

This clone came up once. The CDR3 is CASVGGANYGYTF. The DNA for the CDR3 is TGTGCCAGTGTCGGGGGGGCCAACTATGGCTACACCTTC. The chain links TRBV19 to TRBJ1-2, with a possible D match to TRBD1 (6 bases). Trimming pared 8 bases from V and 2 bases from J, leaving 12 bases between. Germline assignment: CDR1 LNHDA and CDR2 SQIVND (reference sequence). The CDR3 sequence is 13 residues long.

The chain employs TRBV19 and TRBJ2-7; TRBD1 is a possible D gene (5 bases). CDR3 length equals 15 residues. V was cut by 3 bases and J by 3 bases, with 15 bases left in between. Germline V CDR1 and CDR2: LNHDA, SQIVND (reference sequence). For the CDR3, the DNA is TGTGCCAGTAGTATTCAGGGAAGAGTGGGCTACGAGCAGTACTTC. Translated: CASSIQGRVGYEQYF. The full variable domain, in which reference TRBV19 and TRBJ2-7 provide the parts outside the CDR3, is DGGITQSPKYLFRKEGQNVTLSCEQNLNHDAMYWYRQDPGQGLRLIYYSQIVNDFQKGDIAEGYSVSREKKESFPLTVTSAQKNPTAFYLCASSIQGRVGYEQYFGPGTRLTVT.

The chain couples TRBV10-1 to TRBJ2-7, with a weak D call TRBD2 (5 bases). This CDR3 comprises 13 residues. Germline lookup yields CDR1 WNHNN and CDR2 SYGVQD (reference sequence). V lost 5 bases to trimming and J lost 3 bases, with 11 bases between them. The CDR3 spells CASSPQRDYEQYF. The CDR3 nucleotides are TGCGCCAGCAGTCCCCAGAGGGACTACGAGCAGTACTTC.

The rearrangement links TRBV5-4 to TRBJ1-6, with a possible D match to TRBD1 (6 bases). Per germline, CDR1 SGHNT and CDR2 YYREEE (reference sequence). Between the trimmed V and J ends, which lost 4 bases and 0 bases, there was a span of 11 bases. The CDR3 runs to 16 residues. The CDR3 protein is CASSKQGGSYNSPLHF. The CDR3 bases are TGTGCCAGCAGCAAACAGGGTGGCTCCTATAATTCACCCCTCCACTTT.

The chain couples TRBV6-5 to TRBJ1-2, with a possible D match to TRBD1 (6 bases). This CDR3 comprises 12 residues. Germline V gene lookup returns CDR1 MNHEY and CDR2 SVGAGI. V dropped 6 bases and J dropped 6 bases, with 11 bases sitting between them. This CDR3 reads CASSKGGNGYTF. CDR3 in DNA: TGTGCCAGCAGCAAAGGGGGAAATGGCTACACCTTC.

This clone was seen once. The chain joins TRBV28 to TRBJ1-1; 7 positions agree with TRBD1. J gave up 5 bases and V 2 bases, and 14 bases lay outside the gene matches. The CDR3 loop spans 17 amino acids. The V gene's germline CDR1 is MDHEN and CDR2 SYDVKM. The CDR3 sequence is CASSLGTASTKGTEAFF. In DNA form, the CDR3 reads TGTGCCAGCAGTTTAGGGACAGCATCCACGAAAGGAACTGAAGCTTTCTTT.

The rearrangement links TRBV4-2 to TRBJ1-2; D perhaps matches TRBD1 (6 bases). The CDR3 consists of 16 residues. CDR1 is LGHNA, CDR2 YNFKEQ, per germline. V shed 3 bases and J shed 3 bases, with 17 bases lying between them. The CDR3 sequence is CASSQVTGSVDYGYTF. The CDR3 DNA reads TGTGCCAGCAGCCAGGTTACAGGGTCCGTGGACTATGGCTACACCTTC.

This clone was seen just once. This rearrangement joins TRBV5-1 to TRBJ2-7, with 8 bases lining up with TRBD1. Per the germline V gene, CDR1 is SGHRS and CDR2 is YFSETQ. V gave up 2 bases and J gave up 0 bases; unmatched junction bases: 4. This CDR3 contains 15 residues. The CDR3 reads CASSFQGASSYEQYF. Written as DNA, the CDR3 is TGCGCCAGCAGCTTTCAGGGGGCAAGCTCCTACGAGCAGTACTTC.

The gene calls are TRBV11-1 and TRBJ1-2, with 10 bases lining up with TRBD1. Germline CDR1 is SGHAT and CDR2 is FQDESV (reference sequence). The CDR3 consists of 14 residues. Trimming took 5 bases from V and 3 from J; bases not matched to a gene: 3. The CDR3 loop is CASSNDRGHYGYTF. In nucleotides, the CDR3 is TGTGCCAGCAGCAATGACAGGGGGCACTATGGCTACACCTTC.

J is TRBJ2-3 and V is TRBV28, with TRBD2 identical over 13 bases. The CDR3 contains 15 residues. V trimming: 6 bases; J trimming: 1 base; junction bases outside the gene matches: 1. CDR1 is MDHEN and CDR2 is SYDVKM in the germline V gene. The CDR3 coding sequence is TGTGCCAGCAGACTAGCGGGAGGGGGCACAGATACGCAGTATTTT. Translated: CASRLAGGGTDTQYF.